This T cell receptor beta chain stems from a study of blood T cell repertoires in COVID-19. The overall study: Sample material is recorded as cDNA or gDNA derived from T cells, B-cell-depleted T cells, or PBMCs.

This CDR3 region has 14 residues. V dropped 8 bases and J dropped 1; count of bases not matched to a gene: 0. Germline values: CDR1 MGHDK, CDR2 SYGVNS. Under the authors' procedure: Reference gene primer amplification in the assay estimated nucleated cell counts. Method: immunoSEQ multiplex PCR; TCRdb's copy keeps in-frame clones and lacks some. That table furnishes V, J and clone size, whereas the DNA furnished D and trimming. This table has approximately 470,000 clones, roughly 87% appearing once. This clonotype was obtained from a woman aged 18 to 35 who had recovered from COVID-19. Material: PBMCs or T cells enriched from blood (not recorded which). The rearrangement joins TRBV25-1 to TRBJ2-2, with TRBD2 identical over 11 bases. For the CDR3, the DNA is TGTGCCAGCCTAGCGGGGGGGAACACCGGGGAGCTGTTTTTT. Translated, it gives CASLAGGNTGELFF.